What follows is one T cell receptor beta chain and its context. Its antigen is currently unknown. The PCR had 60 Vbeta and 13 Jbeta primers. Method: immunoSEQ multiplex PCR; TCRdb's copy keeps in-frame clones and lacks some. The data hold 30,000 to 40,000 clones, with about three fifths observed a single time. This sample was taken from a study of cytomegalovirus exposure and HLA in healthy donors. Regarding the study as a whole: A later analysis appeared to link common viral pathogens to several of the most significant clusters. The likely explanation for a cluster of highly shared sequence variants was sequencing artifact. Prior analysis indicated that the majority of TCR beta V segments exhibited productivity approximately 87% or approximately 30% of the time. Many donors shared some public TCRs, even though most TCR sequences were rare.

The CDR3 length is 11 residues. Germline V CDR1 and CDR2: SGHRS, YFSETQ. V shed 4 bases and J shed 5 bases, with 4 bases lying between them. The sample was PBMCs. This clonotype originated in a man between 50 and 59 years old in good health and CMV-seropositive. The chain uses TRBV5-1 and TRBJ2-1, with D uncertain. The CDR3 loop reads CASSLNNEQFF. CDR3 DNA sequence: TGCGCCAGCAGCCTTAACAATGAGCAGTTCTTC.